This is a list of T cell receptor beta chains from one sample in a study of Ad26.COV2.S vaccination and SARS-CoV-2 variants. Some clones are missing from TCRdb's copy, which holds only in-frame ones; the method was immunoSEQ multiplex PCR. The data contain nearly 400,000 clones, approximately 90% of them singletons. The specimen was peripheral blood, collected in a trial of Ad26.COV2.S vaccine versus placebo. The receptors shown here come from a person aged 18 to 59 who received the Ad26.COV2.S COVID-19 vaccine or a placebo. CDR3s include the opening cysteine and the closing phenylalanine or tryptophan. The D gene is left open where the match is weak.

TRBV7-3	TRBJ2-2	NA	CASSLTMAGELFF
TRBV4-2	TRBJ2-7	TRBD1	CASSQEYRQGNEQYF
TRBV6-5	TRBJ2-5	NA	CASSSLTSGQETQYF
TRBV15	TRBJ2-2	TRBD2	CATRKRGNTGELFF
TRBV6-2/TRBV6-3	TRBJ2-7	NA	CASSYVRTIRSEQYF
TRBV5-4	TRBJ1-2	NA	CASSEAGPTNYGYTF
TRBV5-4	TRBJ2-3	NA	CASSLRGGTDTQYF
TRBV4-2	TRBJ2-2	NA	CASSQEVSGTGELFF
TRBV9	TRBJ2-7	NA	CASSVGLGAAYEQYF
TRBV19	TRBJ1-5	TRBD1	CASSRDRGGQPQHF
TRBV7-3	TRBJ2-7	NA	CASSLKRGDEQYF
TRBV29-1	TRBJ2-5	NA	CSAADWQETQYF
TRBV7-2	TRBJ2-2	TRBD2	CASSFFGRADGELFF
TRBV30	TRBJ1-2	TRBD1	CAWSDTGDRGYTF
TRBV6-6	TRBJ2-5	NA	CASSYTRIQETQYF
TRBV9	TRBJ2-1	NA	CASSPTPTPSSYNEQFF
TRBV3-1/TRBV3-2	TRBJ2-5	NA	CASSPITVKETQYF
TRBV6-2/TRBV6-3	TRBJ2-7	TRBD1	CASSYLGGTGPANYEQYF
TRBV19	TRBJ1-1	TRBD1	CASSFGGQRNTEAFF
TRBV15	TRBJ1-4	NA	CATSSLDTNEKLFF
TRBV3-1/TRBV3-2	TRBJ1-2	TRBD1	CASSSTGAKDGYTF
TRBV6-4	TRBJ2-1	TRBD2	CASSGAGDYNEQFF
TRBV7-3	TRBJ2-7	TRBD2	CASSPGTSGGYEQYF